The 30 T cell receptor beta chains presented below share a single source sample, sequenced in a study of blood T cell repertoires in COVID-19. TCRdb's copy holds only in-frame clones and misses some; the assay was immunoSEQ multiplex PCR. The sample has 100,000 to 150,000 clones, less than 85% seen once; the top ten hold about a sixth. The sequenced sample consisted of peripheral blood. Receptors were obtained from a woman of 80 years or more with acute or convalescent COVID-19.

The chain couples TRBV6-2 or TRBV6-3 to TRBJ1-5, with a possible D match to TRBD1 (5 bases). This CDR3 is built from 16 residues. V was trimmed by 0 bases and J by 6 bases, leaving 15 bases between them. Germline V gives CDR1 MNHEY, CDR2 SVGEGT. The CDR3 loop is CASSYSSRSRGQPQHF. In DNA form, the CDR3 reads TGTGCCAGCAGTTACTCGAGTCGGAGTAGGGGTCAGCCCCAGCATTTT.

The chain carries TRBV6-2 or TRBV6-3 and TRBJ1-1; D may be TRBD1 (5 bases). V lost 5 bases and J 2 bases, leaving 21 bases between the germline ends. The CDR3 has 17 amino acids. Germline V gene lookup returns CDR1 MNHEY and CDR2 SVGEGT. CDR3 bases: TGTGCCAGCAGTAACCGAGGCCGGGGGTACCCCAACACTGAAGCTTTCTTT. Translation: CASSNRGRGYPNTEAFF.

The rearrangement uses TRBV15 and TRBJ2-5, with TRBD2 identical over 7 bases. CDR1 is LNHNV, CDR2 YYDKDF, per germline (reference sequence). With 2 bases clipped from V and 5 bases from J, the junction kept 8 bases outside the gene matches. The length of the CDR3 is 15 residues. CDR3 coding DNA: TGTGCCACCAGCAGACGGCGGGAGAGGCAGGAGACCCAGTACTTC. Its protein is CATSRRRERQETQYF.

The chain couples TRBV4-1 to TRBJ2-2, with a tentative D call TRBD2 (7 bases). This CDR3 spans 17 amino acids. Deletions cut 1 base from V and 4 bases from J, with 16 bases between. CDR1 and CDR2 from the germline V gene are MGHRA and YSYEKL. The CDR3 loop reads CASSQGWGGPTTGELFF. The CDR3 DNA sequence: TGCGCCAGCAGCCAAGGTTGGGGGGGGCCGACCACCGGGGAGCTGTTTTTT.

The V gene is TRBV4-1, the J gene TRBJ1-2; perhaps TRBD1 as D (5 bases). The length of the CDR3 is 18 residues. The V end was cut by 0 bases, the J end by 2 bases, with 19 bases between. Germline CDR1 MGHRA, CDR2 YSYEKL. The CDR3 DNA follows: TGCGCCAGCAGCCAAGATTTTGCCGAGACAGACCTAAACTATGGCTACACCTTC. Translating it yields CASSQDFAETDLNYGYTF.

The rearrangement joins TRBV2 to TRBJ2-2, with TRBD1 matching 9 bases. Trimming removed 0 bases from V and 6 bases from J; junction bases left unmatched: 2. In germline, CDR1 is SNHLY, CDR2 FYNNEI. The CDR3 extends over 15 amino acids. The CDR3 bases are TGTGCCAGCAGTGAAGCAAGGACAGGGGCCGGGGAGCTGTTTTTT. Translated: CASSEARTGAGELFF.

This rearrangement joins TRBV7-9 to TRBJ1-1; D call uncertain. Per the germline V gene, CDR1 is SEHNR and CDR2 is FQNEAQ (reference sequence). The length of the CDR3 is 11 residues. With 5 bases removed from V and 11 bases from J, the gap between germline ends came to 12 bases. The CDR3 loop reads CASSPQEGAFF. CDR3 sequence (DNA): TGTGCCAGCAGCCCCCAGGAGGGCGCTTTCTTT. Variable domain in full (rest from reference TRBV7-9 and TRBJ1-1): DTGVSQNPRHKITKRGQNVTFRCDPISEHNRLYWYRQTLGQGPEFLTYFQNEAQLEKSRLLSDRFSAERPKGSFSTLEIQRTEQGDSAMYLCASSPQEGAFFGQGTRLTVV.

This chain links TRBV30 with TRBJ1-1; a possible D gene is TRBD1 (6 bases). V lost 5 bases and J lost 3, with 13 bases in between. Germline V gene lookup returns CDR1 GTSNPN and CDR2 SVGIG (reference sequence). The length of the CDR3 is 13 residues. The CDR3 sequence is CAWFDRRDTEAFF. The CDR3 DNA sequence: TGTGCCTGGTTCGACAGGCGGGACACTGAAGCTTTCTTT.

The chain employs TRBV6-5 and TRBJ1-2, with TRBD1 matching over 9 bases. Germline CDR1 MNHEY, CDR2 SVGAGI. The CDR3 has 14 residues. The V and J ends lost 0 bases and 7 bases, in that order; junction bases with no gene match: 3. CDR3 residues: CASSYSGTGLGYTF. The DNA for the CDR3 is TGTGCCAGCAGTTACTCCGGGACAGGGCTTGGCTACACCTTC.

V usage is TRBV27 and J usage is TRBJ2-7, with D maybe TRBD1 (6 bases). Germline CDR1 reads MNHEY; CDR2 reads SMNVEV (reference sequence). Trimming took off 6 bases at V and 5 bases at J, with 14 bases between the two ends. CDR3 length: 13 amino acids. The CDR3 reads CASRGDRSHEQYF. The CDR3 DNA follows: TGTGCCAGCAGGGGAGACAGGTCGCACGAGCAGTACTTC.

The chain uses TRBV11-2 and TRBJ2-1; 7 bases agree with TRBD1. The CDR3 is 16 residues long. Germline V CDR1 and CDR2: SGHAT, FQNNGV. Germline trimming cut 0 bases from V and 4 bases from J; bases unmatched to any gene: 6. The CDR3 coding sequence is TGTGCCAGCAGCTTAGACCGACAGGGTTGGTACAATGAGCAGTTCTTC. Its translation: CASSLDRQGWYNEQFF.

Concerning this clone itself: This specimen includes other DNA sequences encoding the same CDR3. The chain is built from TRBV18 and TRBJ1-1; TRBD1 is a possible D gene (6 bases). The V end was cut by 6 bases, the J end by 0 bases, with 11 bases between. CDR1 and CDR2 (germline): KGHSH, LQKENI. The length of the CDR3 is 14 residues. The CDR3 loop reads CASSRDRLNTEAFF. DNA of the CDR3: TGTGCCAGCTCCAGAGACAGGTTGAACACTGAAGCTTTCTTT.

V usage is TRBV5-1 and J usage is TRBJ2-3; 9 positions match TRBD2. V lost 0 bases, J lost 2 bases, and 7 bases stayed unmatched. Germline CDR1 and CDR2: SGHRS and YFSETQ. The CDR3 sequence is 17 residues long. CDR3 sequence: CASSLASGGRATDTQYF. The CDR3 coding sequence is TGCGCCAGCAGCTTGGCCTCGGGCGGGAGGGCCACAGATACGCAGTATTTT.

DNA of the CDR3: TGTGCCAGCAGTTACTTAGCAGGGGGCCCCAACACTGAAGCTTTCTTT. It codes for CASSYLAGGPNTEAFF. The chain uses TRBV6-5 and TRBJ1-1, with 8 bases identical to TRBD1. Germline trimming cut 1 base from V and 2 bases from J; bases unmatched to any gene: 6. The V gene's germline CDR1 is MNHEY and CDR2 SVGAGI. This CDR3 region has 16 residues.

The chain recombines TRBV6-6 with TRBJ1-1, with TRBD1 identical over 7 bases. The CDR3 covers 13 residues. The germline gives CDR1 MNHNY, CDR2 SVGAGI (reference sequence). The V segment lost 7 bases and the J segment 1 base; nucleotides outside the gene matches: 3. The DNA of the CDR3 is TGTGCCAGCATACGGACAGGGAACACTGAAGCTTTCTTT. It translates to CASIRTGNTEAFF.

The CDR3 here is CASSFRGAGELFF. In DNA form, the CDR3 reads TGTGCCAGCAGCTTCAGGGGGGCCGGGGAGCTGTTTTTT. J is TRBJ2-2 and V is TRBV7-8; weak D call: TRBD1 (7 bases). CDR3 size: 13 residues. The V gene's germline CDR1 is SGHVS and CDR2 FQNEAQ. With 3 bases removed from V and 6 bases from J, the gap between germline ends came to 8 bases. Together with reference TRBV7-8 and TRBJ2-2, the CDR3 gives the full variable domain: GAGVSQSPRYKVAKRGQDVALRCDPISGHVSLFWYQQALGQGPEFLTYFQNEAQLDKSGLPSDRFFAERPEGSVSTLKIQRTQQEDSAVYLCASSFRGAGELFFGEGSRLTVL.

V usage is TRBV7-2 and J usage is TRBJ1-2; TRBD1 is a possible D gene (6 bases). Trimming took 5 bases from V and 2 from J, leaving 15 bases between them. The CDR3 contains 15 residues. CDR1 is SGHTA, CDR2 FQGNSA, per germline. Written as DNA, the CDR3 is TGTGCCAGCAGCCCCGGCTCAGGGGTGAACTATGGCTACACCTTC. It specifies CASSPGSGVNYGYTF. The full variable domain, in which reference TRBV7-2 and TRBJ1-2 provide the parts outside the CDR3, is GAGVSQSPSNKVTEKGKDVELRCDPISGHTALYWYRQSLGQGLEFLIYFQGNSAPDKSGLPSDRFSAERTGGSVSTLTIQRTQQEDSAVYLCASSPGSGVNYGYTFGSGTRLTVV.

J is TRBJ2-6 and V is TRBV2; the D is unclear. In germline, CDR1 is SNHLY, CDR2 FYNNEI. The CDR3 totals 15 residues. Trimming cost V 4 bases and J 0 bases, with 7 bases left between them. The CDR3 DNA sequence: TGTGCCAGCAGTGGACCAGGCTCTGGGGCCAACGTCCTGACTTTC. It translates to CASSGPGSGANVLTF.

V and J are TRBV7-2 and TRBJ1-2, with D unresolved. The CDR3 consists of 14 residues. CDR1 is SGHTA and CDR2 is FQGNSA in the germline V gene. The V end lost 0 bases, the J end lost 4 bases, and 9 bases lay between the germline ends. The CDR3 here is CASSLAGGGYGYTF. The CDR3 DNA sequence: TGTGCCAGCAGCTTAGCTGGAGGTGGCTATGGCTACACCTTC.

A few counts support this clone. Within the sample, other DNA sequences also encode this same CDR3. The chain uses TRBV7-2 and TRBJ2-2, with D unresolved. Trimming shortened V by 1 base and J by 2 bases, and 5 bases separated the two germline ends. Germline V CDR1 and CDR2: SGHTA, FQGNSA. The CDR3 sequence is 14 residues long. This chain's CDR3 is CASSLGTNTGELFF. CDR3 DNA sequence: TGTGCCAGCAGCTTAGGAACAAACACCGGGGAGCTGTTTTTT.

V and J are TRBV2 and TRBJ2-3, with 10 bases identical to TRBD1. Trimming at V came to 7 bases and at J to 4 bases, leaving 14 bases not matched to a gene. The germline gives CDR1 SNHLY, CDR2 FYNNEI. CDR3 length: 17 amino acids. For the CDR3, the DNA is TGTGCCAGCATTATCTTCCCCGGGACAGGGGTGGCAGATACGCAGTATTTT. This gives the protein CASIIFPGTGVADTQYF.

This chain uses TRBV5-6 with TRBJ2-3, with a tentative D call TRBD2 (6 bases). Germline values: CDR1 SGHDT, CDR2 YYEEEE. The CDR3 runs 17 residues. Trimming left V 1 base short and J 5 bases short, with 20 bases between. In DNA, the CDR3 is TGTGCCAGCAGCTTGCGTTTTGGCGGGAACGGGGAAGATACGCAGTATTTT. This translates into CASSLRFGGNGEDTQYF.

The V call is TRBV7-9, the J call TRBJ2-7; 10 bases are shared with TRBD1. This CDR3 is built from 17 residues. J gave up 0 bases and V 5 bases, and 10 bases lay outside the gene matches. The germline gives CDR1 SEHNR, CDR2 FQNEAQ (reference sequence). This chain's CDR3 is CASSVYGQGVSSYEQYF. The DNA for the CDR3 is TGTGCCAGCAGCGTCTATGGACAGGGGGTAAGCTCCTACGAGCAGTACTTC.

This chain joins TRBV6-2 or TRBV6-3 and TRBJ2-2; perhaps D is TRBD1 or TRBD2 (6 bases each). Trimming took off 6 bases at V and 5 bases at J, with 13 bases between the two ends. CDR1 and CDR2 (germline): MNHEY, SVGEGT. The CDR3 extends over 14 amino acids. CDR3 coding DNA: TGTGCCAGCAGCGGGGGACAATATACCGGGGAGCTGTTTTTT. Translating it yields CASSGGQYTGELFF.

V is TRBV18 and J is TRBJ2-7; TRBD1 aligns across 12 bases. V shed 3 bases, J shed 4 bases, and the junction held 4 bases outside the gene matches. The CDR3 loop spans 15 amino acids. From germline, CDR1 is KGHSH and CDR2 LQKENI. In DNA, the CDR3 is TGTGCCAGCTCACCGGGACAGGGGGCTTTTTACGAGCAGTACTTC. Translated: CASSPGQGAFYEQYF.

Here the CDR3 DNA reads TGCAGCGTTAGGCCGGGACTAGCGGGGAACATGGATACGCAGTATTTT. Translation: CSVRPGLAGNMDTQYF. The rearrangement links TRBV29-1 to TRBJ2-3; TRBD2 matches 13 bases. J was trimmed by 6 bases and V by 5 bases; bases with no gene match: 11. Per germline, CDR1 SQVTM and CDR2 ANQGSEA. The CDR3 covers 16 residues.

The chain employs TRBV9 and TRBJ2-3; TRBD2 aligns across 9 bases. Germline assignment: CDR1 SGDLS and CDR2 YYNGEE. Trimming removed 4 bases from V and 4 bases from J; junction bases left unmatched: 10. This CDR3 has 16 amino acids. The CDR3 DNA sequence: TGTGCCAGCAGCCCACAACCGGGACTAGCTGCAGATACGCAGTATTTT. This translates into CASSPQPGLAADTQYF.

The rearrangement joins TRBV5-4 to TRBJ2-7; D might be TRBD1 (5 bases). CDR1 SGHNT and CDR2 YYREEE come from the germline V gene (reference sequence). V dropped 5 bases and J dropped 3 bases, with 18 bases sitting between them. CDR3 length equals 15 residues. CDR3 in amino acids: CASSRGRGSVYEQYF. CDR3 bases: TGTGCCAGCAGTCGAGGTAGGGGCAGCGTCTACGAGCAGTACTTC.

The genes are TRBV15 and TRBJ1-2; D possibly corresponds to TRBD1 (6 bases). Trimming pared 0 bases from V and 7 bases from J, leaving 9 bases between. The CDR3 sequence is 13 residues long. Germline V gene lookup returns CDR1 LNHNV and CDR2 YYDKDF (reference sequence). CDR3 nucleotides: TGTGCCACCAGCAGAGACAGGGGAAGTGGCTACACCTTC. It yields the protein CATSRDRGSGYTF.

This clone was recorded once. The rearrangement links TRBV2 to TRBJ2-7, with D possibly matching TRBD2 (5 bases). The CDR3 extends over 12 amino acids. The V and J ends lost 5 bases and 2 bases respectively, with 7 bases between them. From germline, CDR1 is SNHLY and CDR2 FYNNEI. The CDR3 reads CASSREPYEQYF. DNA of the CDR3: TGTGCCAGCAGTAGGGAGCCCTACGAGCAGTACTTC.